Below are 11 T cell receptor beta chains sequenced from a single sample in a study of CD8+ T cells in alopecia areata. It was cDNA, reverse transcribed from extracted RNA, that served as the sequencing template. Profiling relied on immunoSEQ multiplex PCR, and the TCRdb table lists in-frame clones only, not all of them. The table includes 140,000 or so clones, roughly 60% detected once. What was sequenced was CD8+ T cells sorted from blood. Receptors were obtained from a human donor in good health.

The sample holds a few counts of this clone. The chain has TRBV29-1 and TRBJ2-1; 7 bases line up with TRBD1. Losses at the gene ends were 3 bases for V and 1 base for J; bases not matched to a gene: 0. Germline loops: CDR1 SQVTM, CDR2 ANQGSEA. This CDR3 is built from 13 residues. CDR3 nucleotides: TGCAGCGTTGAGGACAGGTCCTACAATGAGCAGTTCTTC. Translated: CSVEDRSYNEQFF.

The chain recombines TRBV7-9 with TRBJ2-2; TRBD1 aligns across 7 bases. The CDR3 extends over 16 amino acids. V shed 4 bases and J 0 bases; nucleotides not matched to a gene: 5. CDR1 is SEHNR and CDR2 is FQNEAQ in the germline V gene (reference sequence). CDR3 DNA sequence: TGTGCCAGCAGCTCATCCGGGACAGCGAACACCGGGGAGCTGTTTTTT. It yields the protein CASSSSGTANTGELFF.

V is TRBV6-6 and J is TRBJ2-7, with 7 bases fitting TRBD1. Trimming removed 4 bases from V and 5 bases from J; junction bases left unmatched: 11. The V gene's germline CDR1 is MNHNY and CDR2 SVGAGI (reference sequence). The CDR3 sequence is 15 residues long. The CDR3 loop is CASSSLRQGVHEQYF. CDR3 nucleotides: TGTGCCAGCAGTTCCCTAAGACAGGGCGTTCACGAGCAGTACTTC.

The CDR3 DNA sequence: TGTGCCAGCAGTTTAAGGGGACAGGAACCACAGCATTTT. This sequence encodes CASSLRGQEPQHF. The chain couples TRBV28 to TRBJ1-5, with 8 bases fitting TRBD1. The CDR3 is made up of 13 amino acids. CDR1 is MDHEN, CDR2 SYDVKM, per germline. The V segment lost 2 bases and the J segment 13 bases; nucleotides outside the gene matches: 7.

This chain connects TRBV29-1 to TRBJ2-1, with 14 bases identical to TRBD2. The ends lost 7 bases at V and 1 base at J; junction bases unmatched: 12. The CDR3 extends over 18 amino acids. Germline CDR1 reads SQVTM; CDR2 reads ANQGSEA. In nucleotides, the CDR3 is TGCAGCGCGAGTCCGGGACTAGCGGGAGCCGAGTCCTACAATGAGCAGTTCTTC. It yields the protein CSASPGLAGAESYNEQFF.

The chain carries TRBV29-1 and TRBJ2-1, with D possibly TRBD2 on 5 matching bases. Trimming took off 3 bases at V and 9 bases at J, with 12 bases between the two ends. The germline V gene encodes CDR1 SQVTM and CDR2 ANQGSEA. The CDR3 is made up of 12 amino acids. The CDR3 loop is CSVDGGAAEQFF. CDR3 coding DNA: TGCAGCGTTGACGGAGGAGCGGCTGAGCAGTTCTTC.

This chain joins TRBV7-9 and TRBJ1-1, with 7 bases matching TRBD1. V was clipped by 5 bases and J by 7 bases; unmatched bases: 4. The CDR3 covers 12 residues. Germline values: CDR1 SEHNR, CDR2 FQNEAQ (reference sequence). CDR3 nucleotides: TGTGCCAGCAGCGGCACAGGGGTTGAAGCTTTCTTT. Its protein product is CASSGTGVEAFF.

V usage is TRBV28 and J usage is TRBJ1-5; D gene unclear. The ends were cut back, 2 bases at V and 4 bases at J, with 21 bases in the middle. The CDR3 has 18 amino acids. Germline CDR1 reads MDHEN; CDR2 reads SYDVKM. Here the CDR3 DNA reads TGTGCCAGCAGTTTAGGGTACATGGCGCTACTTTTTAATCAGCCCCAGCATTTT. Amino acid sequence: CASSLGYMALLFNQPQHF.

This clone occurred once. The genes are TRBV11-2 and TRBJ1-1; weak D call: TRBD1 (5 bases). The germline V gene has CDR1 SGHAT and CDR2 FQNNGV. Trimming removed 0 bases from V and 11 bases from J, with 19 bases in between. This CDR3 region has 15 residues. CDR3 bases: TGTGCCAGCAGCTTAGATTGGGACCGGGAGACGGGGGCTTTCTTT. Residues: CASSLDWDRETGAFF.

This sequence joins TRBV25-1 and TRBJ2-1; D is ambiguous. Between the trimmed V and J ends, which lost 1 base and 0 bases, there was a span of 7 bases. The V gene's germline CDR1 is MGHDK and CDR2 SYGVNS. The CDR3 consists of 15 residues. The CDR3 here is CASSEFDDSYNEQFF. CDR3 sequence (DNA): TGTGCCAGCAGTGAATTTGATGACTCCTACAATGAGCAGTTCTTC.

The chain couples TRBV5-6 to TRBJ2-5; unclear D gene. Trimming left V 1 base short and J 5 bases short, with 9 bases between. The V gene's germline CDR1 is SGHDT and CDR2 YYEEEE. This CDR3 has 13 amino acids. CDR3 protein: CASSLQGSETQYF. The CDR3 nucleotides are TGTGCCAGCAGCTTGCAAGGCTCCGAGACCCAGTACTTC.